Presented here are 30 T cell receptor beta chains from one specimen sequenced in a study of type 1 regulatory T cells. Study-wide results and caveats: Compared with non-Tr1 cells, Tr1 cells showed a narrower TCR repertoire.

Each CDR3 protein is one row after TCRdb ran MiXCR on the reads. The sample includes 65,000 to 80,000 distinct CDR3 sequences, about 20% of them seen just once. Antigens of these TCRs are unknown. The sequenced sample consisted of cultured type 1 regulatory T (Tr1) cells, either the whole culture or a sorted fraction (not recorded which). These receptors originate from a human donor in good health.

The V and J genes are TRBV7-3 and TRBJ2-3, with D possibly TRBD2 on 7 matching bases. V was pared by 5 bases and J by 3 bases, with 18 bases between. CDR1 and CDR2 (germline): SGHTA, FQGTGA. The length of the CDR3 is 16 residues. This CDR3 is CASSREAGVFTDTQYF. The CDR3 region has the DNA TGTGCCAGCAGCCGGGAGGCAGGGGTGTTTACAGATACGCAGTATTTT.

This chain links TRBV3-1 with TRBJ1-5; the D gene is possibly TRBD1 (5 bases). The CDR3 has 15 residues. V lost 2 bases, J lost 3 bases, and 11 bases lay in between. Germline V gene data show CDR1 as LGHDT and CDR2 as YNNKEL (reference sequence). Here the CDR3 reads CASSQMAGTNQPQHF. CDR3 in DNA: TGTGCCAGCAGCCAAATGGCAGGGACCAATCAGCCCCAGCATTTT.

Relative to its sample, this clonotype is medium-sized. The chain carries TRBV12-3 or TRBV12-4 and TRBJ1-2; D is unresolved. This CDR3 comprises 11 residues. Between the trimmed V and J ends, which lost 4 bases and 3 bases, there was a span of 3 bases. The CDR3 spells CASSSHYGYTF. In DNA, the CDR3 is TGTGCCAGCAGTTCTCACTATGGCTACACCTTC.

Many counts were recorded for this clonotype. The chain carries TRBV7-2 and TRBJ2-2; 8 bases match TRBD2. The CDR3 length is 15 residues. From germline, CDR1 is SGHTA and CDR2 FQGNSA. J lost 6 bases, V lost 1 base, and 4 bases had no gene match. As DNA, the CDR3 is TGTGCCAGCAGCTTAGGGGCGGGAGGTGCCGGGGAGCTGTTTTTT. Translated: CASSLGAGGAGELFF.

This clonotype occurred a few times. The chain links TRBV29-1 to TRBJ2-2; D uncertain. V lost 4 bases and J 7 bases, leaving 13 bases between the germline ends. CDR1 is SQVTM, CDR2 ANQGSEA, per germline. The CDR3 consists of 13 residues. The CDR3: CSVGKELGGELFF. In nucleotides, the CDR3 is TGCAGCGTTGGGAAGGAGTTGGGCGGGGAGCTGTTTTTT.

The chain has TRBV29-1 and TRBJ2-5; D is uncertain. Trimming removed 3 bases from V and 4 bases from J, with 6 bases in between. This CDR3 is built from 11 residues. Germline CDR1 is SQVTM and CDR2 is ANQGSEA. The CDR3 protein is CSVDTTETQYF. CDR3 bases: TGCAGCGTTGACACCACAGAGACCCAGTACTTC.

J is TRBJ2-2 and V is TRBV12-3 or TRBV12-4; 13 nucleotides line up with TRBD2. J was trimmed by 5 bases and V by 6 bases; bases with no gene match: 6. The CDR3 consists of 16 residues. The DNA for the CDR3 is TGTGCCAGCAGGACACTAGCGGGAGGGCCAACCGGGGAGCTGTTTTTT. Amino acid sequence: CASRTLAGGPTGELFF.

The CDR3 loop reads CASSRGTSDTGELFF. The CDR3, as DNA: TGCGCCAGCAGCCGCGGGACTAGCGACACCGGGGAGCTGTTTTTT. This rearrangement joins TRBV5-1 to TRBJ2-2, with 10 bases identical to TRBD2. CDR1 and CDR2 from the germline V gene are SGHRS and YFSETQ. Losses at the gene ends were 4 bases for V and 3 bases for J; bases not matched to a gene: 3. The CDR3 is made up of 15 amino acids.

This clonotype was seen more than once but under ten times. V and J are TRBV28 and TRBJ2-7, with 12 bases fitting TRBD1. This CDR3 contains 15 residues. V shed 7 bases and J 4 bases; nucleotides not matched to a gene: 8. Germline lookup yields CDR1 MDHEN and CDR2 SYDVKM. The CDR3 loop is CASTPGTGGVYEQYF. The CDR3 coding sequence is TGTGCCAGCACCCCCGGGACAGGGGGCGTTTACGAGCAGTACTTC.

This clonotype was detected only a few times. The chain links TRBV18 to TRBJ1-1; TRBD1 aligns across 9 bases. The CDR3 length is 14 residues. The trim removed 4 bases at V and 5 bases at J, leaving 5 bases unmatched. Germline lookup yields CDR1 KGHSH and CDR2 LQKENI. The CDR3: CASSRQGGRTEAFF. CDR3 in DNA: TGTGCCAGCTCACGACAGGGGGGAAGGACTGAAGCTTTCTTT.

In this sample, this clonotype turned up many times. V usage is TRBV6-1 and J usage is TRBJ1-5; 7 positions agree with TRBD1. Germline V CDR1 and CDR2: MNHNS, SASEGT. CDR3 length equals 13 residues. V was clipped by 6 bases and J by 4 bases; unmatched bases: 3. Here the CDR3 reads CASSRDSNQPQHF. The CDR3 DNA is TGTGCCAGCAGCCGGGACAGTAATCAGCCCCAGCATTTT.

This clonotype appeared a few times. This sequence joins TRBV12-3 or TRBV12-4 and TRBJ2-7, with D perhaps assigned TRBD1 or TRBD2 (5 bases each). V lost 7 bases, J lost 3 bases, and 16 bases lay in between. This CDR3 has 14 residues. The CDR3 region has the DNA TGTGCCAGCACCCTTGGGGACGGAGTCTACGAGCAGTACTTC. Translation: CASTLGDGVYEQYF.

This clonotype turned up a few times. The chain uses TRBV27 and TRBJ2-7; 10 bases match TRBD2. Germline CDR1 is MNHEY and CDR2 is SMNVEV (reference sequence). V shed 4 bases, J shed 1 base, and the junction held 4 bases outside the gene matches. The CDR3 extends over 15 amino acids. The CDR3, as DNA: TGTGCCAGCAGTTCAATTAGCGGGAGGTCCTACGAGCAGTACTTC. Amino acids: CASSSISGRSYEQYF.

This clonotype was counted ten times or more. The rearrangement joins TRBV20-1 to TRBJ1-5; D is perhaps TRBD1 (5 bases). The CDR3 runs 15 residues. Trimming shortened V by 1 base and J by 6 bases, and 16 bases separated the two germline ends. Germline V CDR1 and CDR2: DFQATT, SNEGSKA (reference sequence). CDR3 in amino acids: CSARGGGGMGQPQHF. The CDR3 DNA follows: TGCAGTGCTAGAGGGGGGGGAGGAATGGGTCAGCCCCAGCATTTT.

The V gene is TRBV9, the J gene TRBJ1-2; possible D gene TRBD1, 6 bases. Trimming shortened V by 0 bases and J by 8 bases, and 17 bases separated the two germline ends. Per germline, CDR1 SGDLS and CDR2 YYNGEE. The CDR3 extends over 15 amino acids. The CDR3 loop is CASSVEPLQGYGYTF. CDR3 DNA sequence: TGTGCCAGCAGCGTAGAGCCGTTGCAGGGGTACGGCTACACCTTC.

This clonotype was found many times. This chain joins TRBV5-1 and TRBJ1-6, with 11 bases matching TRBD1. The CDR3 has 15 residues. V was pared by 2 bases and J by 7 bases, with 2 bases of the junction left unmatched. In germline, CDR1 is SGHRS, CDR2 YFSETQ. Written as DNA, the CDR3 is TGCGCCAGCAGCTTAGGGACAGGGGGAAATTCACCCCTCCACTTT. The encoded protein is CASSLGTGGNSPLHF. Looking up the rest from reference TRBV5-1 and TRBJ1-6 gives the full variable domain: KAGVTQTPRYLIKTRGQQVTLSCSPISGHRSVSWYQQTPGQGLQFLFEYFSETQRNKGNFPGRFSGRQFSNSRSEMNVSTLELGDSALYLCASSLGTGGNSPLHFGNGTRLTVT.

In this sample, this clonotype turned up many times. V and J are TRBV3-1 and TRBJ2-1; D may be TRBD2 (6 bases). The CDR3 extends over 16 amino acids. CDR1 and CDR2 (germline): LGHDT, YNNKEL (reference sequence). The germline V and J ends were trimmed by 4 bases and 8 bases, with 21 bases remaining between them. As DNA, the CDR3 is TGTGCCAGCAGCCCCCCCCGGGGACTTACTTACCATGAGCAGTTCTTC. Amino acid sequence: CASSPPRGLTYHEQFF.

The J gene is TRBJ2-1, the V gene TRBV20-1; D is unresolved. The CDR3 loop spans 11 amino acids. V was shortened by 6 bases and J by 12 bases, with 15 bases between the two germline ends. Germline lookup yields CDR1 DFQATT and CDR2 SNEGSKA (reference sequence). This CDR3 reads CSALGDPMQFF. The CDR3 coding sequence is TGCAGTGCCCTAGGAGACCCAATGCAGTTCTTC.

V and J are TRBV12-3 or TRBV12-4 and TRBJ2-1; TRBD2 matches at 11 bases. V gave up 6 bases and J gave up 1 base; unmatched junction bases: 14. CDR3 length equals 19 residues. The DNA of the CDR3 is TGTGCCAGCAGACCGTTGGGTAGCGGGGGGGGTAGATCCTACAATGAGCAGTTCTTC. This sequence encodes CASRPLGSGGGRSYNEQFF.

This clonotype has a handful of counts. This sequence joins TRBV6-1 and TRBJ1-2, with D possibly matching TRBD1 (5 bases). This CDR3 region has 13 residues. Germline-derived CDR1 and CDR2 are MNHNS and SASEGT. Deletions cut 7 bases from V and 1 base from J, with 10 bases between. CDR3: CASMRGDNYGYTF. CDR3 sequence (DNA): TGTGCCAGCATGAGAGGGGATAACTATGGCTACACCTTC.

V and J are TRBV30 and TRBJ1-6; no firm D call. Germline V lookup: CDR1 GTSNPN, CDR2 SVGIG (reference sequence). V dropped 5 bases and J dropped 17 bases, with 16 bases sitting between them. The CDR3 has 11 residues. CDR3 protein: CAWGYSFGIHF. The CDR3 nucleotides are TGTGCCTGGGGGTACAGCTTTGGCATCCACTTT.

A few counts support this clonotype. The rearrangement uses TRBV5-1 and TRBJ2-7; D not resolved. Germline V lookup: CDR1 SGHRS, CDR2 YFSETQ. The CDR3 has 12 residues. V lost 2 bases and J lost 4, with 7 bases in between. CDR3 sequence reads: CASSFAGYEQYF. CDR3 nucleotide sequence: TGCGCCAGCAGCTTCGCTGGGTACGAGCAGTACTTC. The full variable domain, in which reference TRBV5-1 and TRBJ2-7 provide the parts outside the CDR3, is KAGVTQTPRYLIKTRGQQVTLSCSPISGHRSVSWYQQTPGQGLQFLFEYFSETQRNKGNFPGRFSGRQFSNSRSEMNVSTLELGDSALYLCASSFAGYEQYFGPGTRLTVT.

This clonotype was counted only a few times. The V call is TRBV20-1, the J call TRBJ1-4; no reliable D call. V was cut by 2 bases and J by 0 bases, with 16 bases left in between. The CDR3 is 17 residues long. Germline CDR1 is DFQATT and CDR2 is SNEGSKA (reference sequence). For the CDR3, the DNA is TGCAGTGCTAGAAGATCGGGATTTTCAACAACTAATGAAAAACTGTTTTTT. It codes for CSARRSGFSTTNEKLFF.

The chain carries TRBV7-9 and TRBJ1-2; 10 positions match TRBD1. V shed 5 bases, J shed 3 bases, and the junction held 9 bases outside the gene matches. The CDR3 has 16 amino acids. CDR1 SEHNR and CDR2 FQNEAQ come from the germline V gene (reference sequence). CDR3 DNA: TGTGCCAGCAGCCCAGACGGGGACAGGGGTGACTATGGCTACACCTTC. It yields the protein CASSPDGDRGDYGYTF. Drawing the rest from reference TRBV7-9 and TRBJ1-2, the complete variable domain is DTGVSQNPRHKITKRGQNVTFRCDPISEHNRLYWYRQTLGQGPEFLTYFQNEAQLEKSRLLSDRFSAERPKGSFSTLEIQRTEQGDSAMYLCASSPDGDRGDYGYTFGSGTRLTVV.

The gene calls are TRBV6-2 or TRBV6-3 and TRBJ1-4; the D gene is possibly TRBD1 (5 bases). Germline-derived CDR1 and CDR2 are MNHEY and SVGEGT. V was clipped by 10 bases and J by 6 bases, with 15 bases between them. The length of the CDR3 is 13 residues. This chain's CDR3 is CANRPWRDEKLFF. The CDR3 region has the DNA TGTGCCAACAGGCCATGGAGAGATGAAAAACTGTTTTTT.

This clonotype was detected a few times. The chain recombines TRBV7-9 with TRBJ2-7; D call uncertain. The V gene's germline CDR1 is SEHNR and CDR2 FQNEAQ (reference sequence). V lost 5 bases, J lost 3 bases, and 11 bases lay in between. CDR3 length: 13 residues. CDR3 coding DNA: TGTGCCAGCAGCCCCACCCTGTACTACGAGCAGTACTTC. This translates into CASSPTLYYEQYF.

Comment on this clonotype: The CDR3 carries no conserved terminal phenylalanine or tryptophan, so it likely arises from a read error. V gene TRBV29-1 combines with J gene TRBJ2-7, with D perhaps assigned TRBD1 or TRBD2 (6 bases each). Trimming took off 4 bases at V and 0 bases at J, with 16 bases between the two ends. The CDR3 length is 15 residues. Germline lookup yields CDR1 SQVTM and CDR2 ANQGSEA. The CDR3 region has the DNA TGCAGCGTTGGCGGCCATGGGGGGCGCTCCTACGAGCAGTACCTC. It is translated as CSVGGHGGRSYEQYL.

The genes are TRBV2 and TRBJ2-7, with a tentative D call TRBD1 (5 bases). Germline assignment: CDR1 SNHLY and CDR2 FYNNEI. The CDR3 contains 14 residues. Trimming stripped 8 bases from V and 2 bases from J, with 16 bases between. The CDR3 bases are TGTGCCAGCCAACTGGGGCAGGAAGCCTACGAGCAGTACTTC. As protein: CASQLGQEAYEQYF.

The rearrangement uses TRBV3-1 and TRBJ2-5, with 13 positions matching TRBD2. Germline CDR1 is LGHDT and CDR2 is YNNKEL (reference sequence). Trimming cost V 4 bases and J 3 bases; bases outside gene matches: 5. The CDR3 contains 16 residues. In nucleotides, the CDR3 is TGTGCCAGCAGCCTCCGGACTAGCGGGGGTAAAGAGACCCAGTACTTC. It encodes CASSLRTSGGKETQYF.

At least ten counts were recorded for this clonotype. CDR3 amino acids: CASPSGYGQPQHF. The CDR3 DNA sequence: TGTGCCAGCCCCTCAGGATACGGCCAGCCCCAGCATTTT. The chain employs TRBV28 and TRBJ1-5, with D uncertain. The CDR3 length is 13 residues. V was shortened by 8 bases and J by 7 bases, with 15 bases between the two germline ends. Germline V CDR1 and CDR2: MDHEN, SYDVKM.